The 9 T cell receptor beta chains listed next were all sequenced from one sample in a study of blood T cell repertoires in COVID-19. Assay: immunoSEQ multiplex PCR; the TCRdb copy retains only in-frame clones and omits some. There are a few hundred thousand clones in the sample; 85% to 90% occur only once, and about 6% lies in the top ten. The sample comprised peripheral blood. All receptors derive from a man aged 55 to 69 who had recovered from COVID-19.

The chain uses TRBV2 and TRBJ2-7; D might be TRBD2 (5 bases). Germline V lookup: CDR1 SNHLY, CDR2 FYNNEI. V was trimmed by 2 bases and J by 0 bases, leaving 14 bases between them. The CDR3 contains 16 residues. The DNA for the CDR3 is TGTGCCAGCAGTGAACTCGGGCAGGAGGTCTCCTACGAGCAGTACTTC. Protein product: CASSELGQEVSYEQYF.

The chain uses TRBV10-3 and TRBJ2-7; 11 bases are shared with TRBD2. CDR1 is ENHRY, CDR2 SYGVKD, per germline. CDR3 length: 15 residues. J was trimmed by 7 bases and V by 6 bases; bases with no gene match: 11. CDR3 sequence: CAIREEPRLAGEQYF. The CDR3 nucleotides are TGTGCCATCAGGGAAGAACCGAGACTAGCGGGAGAGCAGTACTTC.

The chain couples TRBV7-8 to TRBJ1-4, with D hard to call. CDR3 length equals 14 residues. Per the germline V gene, CDR1 is SGHVS and CDR2 is FQNEAQ. V lost 5 bases and J 4 bases, leaving 11 bases between the germline ends. CDR3 bases: TGTGCCAGCAGCCTCGACCGGAGTAATGAAAAACTGTTTTTT. Translating it yields CASSLDRSNEKLFF.

The gene calls are TRBV24-1 and TRBJ2-3; TRBD1 matches 10 bases. The trim removed 0 bases at V and 1 base at J, leaving 0 bases unmatched. The CDR3 sequence is 16 residues long. CDR1 is KGHDR, CDR2 SFDVKD, per germline. CDR3 nucleotides: TGTGCCACCAGTGATTTGGGGACAGGGGGCACAGATACGCAGTATTTT. Protein product: CATSDLGTGGTDTQYF.

V and J are TRBV7-3 and TRBJ2-7; D might be TRBD1 (7 bases). Between the trimmed V and J ends, which lost 3 bases and 3 bases, there was a span of 15 bases. Per germline, CDR1 SGHTA and CDR2 FQGTGA. This CDR3 is built from 15 residues. CDR3 sequence (DNA): TGTGCCAGCAGCTTGAAGGCGGGGACAGTCTACGAGCAGTACTTC. Its protein is CASSLKAGTVYEQYF. Variable domain in full (rest from reference TRBV7-3 and TRBJ2-7): GAGVSQTPSNKVTEKGKYVELRCDPISGHTALYWYRQSLGQGPEFLIYFQGTGAADDSGLPNDRFFAVRPEGSVSTLKIQRTERGDSAVYLCASSLKAGTVYEQYFGPGTRLTVT.

The rearrangement uses TRBV28 and TRBJ2-7; the D gene is possibly TRBD2 (7 bases). CDR1 MDHEN and CDR2 SYDVKM come from the germline V gene. The CDR3 runs to 16 residues. Trimming took off 5 bases at V and 3 bases at J, with 20 bases between the two ends. CDR3 in amino acids: CASSPGGGRGNYEQYF. In DNA form, the CDR3 reads TGTGCCAGCAGTCCCGGCGGGGGTAGGGGGAACTACGAGCAGTACTTC.

As regards this clone: The same CDR3 also results from other DNA sequences found in this sample. V is TRBV30 and J is TRBJ2-3; 8 nucleotides line up with TRBD1. J lost 0 bases, V lost 3 bases, and 2 bases had no gene match. This CDR3 is 14 amino acids long. Germline CDR1 GTSNPN, CDR2 SVGIG (reference sequence). CDR3 protein: CAWRGTGSTDTQYF. CDR3 nucleotide sequence: TGTGCCTGGAGAGGGACAGGTAGCACAGATACGCAGTATTTT.

This chain connects TRBV7-9 to TRBJ2-3; 7 positions agree with TRBD1. Looked up from germline, CDR1 is SEHNR and CDR2 is FQNEAQ (reference sequence). This CDR3 has 16 residues. J gave up 1 base and V 4 bases, and 8 bases lay outside the gene matches. CDR3 nucleotide sequence: TGTGCCAGCAGCTCCCGAGCTGGACAGGGCACAGATACGCAGTATTTT. Translated: CASSSRAGQGTDTQYF.

This clone was counted once. V gene TRBV6-6 combines with J gene TRBJ1-2; 7 bases are shared with TRBD1. CDR3 length: 14 amino acids. Trimming at V came to 6 bases and at J to 12 bases, leaving 16 bases not matched to a gene. Germline assignment: CDR1 MNHNY and CDR2 SVGAGI (reference sequence). CDR3 sequence reads: CASRIGQDPLGNTF. The CDR3 region has the DNA TGTGCCAGCAGAATCGGACAGGACCCGCTGGGAAACACCTTC.